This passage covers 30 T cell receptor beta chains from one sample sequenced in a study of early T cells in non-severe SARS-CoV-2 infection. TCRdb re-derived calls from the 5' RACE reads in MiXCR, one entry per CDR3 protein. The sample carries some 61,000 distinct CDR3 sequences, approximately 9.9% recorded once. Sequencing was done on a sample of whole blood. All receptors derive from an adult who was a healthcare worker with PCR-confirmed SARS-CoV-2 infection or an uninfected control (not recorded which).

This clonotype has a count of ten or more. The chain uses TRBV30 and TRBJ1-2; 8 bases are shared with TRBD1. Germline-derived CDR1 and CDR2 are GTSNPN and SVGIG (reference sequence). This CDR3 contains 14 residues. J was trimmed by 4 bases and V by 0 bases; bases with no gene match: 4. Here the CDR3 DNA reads TGTGCCTGGAGTGTACGGACAGGGCTCTATGGCTACACCTTC. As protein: CAWSVRTGLYGYTF.

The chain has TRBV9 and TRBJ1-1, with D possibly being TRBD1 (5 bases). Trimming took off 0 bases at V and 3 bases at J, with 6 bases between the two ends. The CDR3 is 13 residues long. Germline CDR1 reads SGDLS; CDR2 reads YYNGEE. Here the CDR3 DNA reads TGTGCCAGCAGCGTAGTAGGGGACACTGAAGCTTTCTTT. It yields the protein CASSVVGDTEAFF.

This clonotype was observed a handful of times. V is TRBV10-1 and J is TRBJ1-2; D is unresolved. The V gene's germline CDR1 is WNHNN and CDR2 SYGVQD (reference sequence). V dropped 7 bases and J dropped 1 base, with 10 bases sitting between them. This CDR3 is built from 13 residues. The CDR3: CASKMGINYGYTF. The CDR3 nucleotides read TGCGCCAGCAAGATGGGGATTAACTATGGCTACACCTTC.

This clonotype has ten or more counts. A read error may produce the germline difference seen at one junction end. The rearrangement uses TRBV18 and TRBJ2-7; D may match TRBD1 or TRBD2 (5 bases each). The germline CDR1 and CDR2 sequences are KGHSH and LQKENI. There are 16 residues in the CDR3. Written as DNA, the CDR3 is TGTGCCAGCTCGCCACCGGTTCGGGACGGACCCTACGAGCAGTACTTC. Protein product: CASSPPVRDGPYEQYF.

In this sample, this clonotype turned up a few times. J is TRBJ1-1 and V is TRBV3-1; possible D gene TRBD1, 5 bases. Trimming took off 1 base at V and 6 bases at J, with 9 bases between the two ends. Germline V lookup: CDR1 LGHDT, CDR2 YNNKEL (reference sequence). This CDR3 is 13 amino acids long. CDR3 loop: CASSQVGGSEAFF. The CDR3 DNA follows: TGTGCCAGCAGCCAAGTCGGGGGGTCTGAAGCTTTCTTT.

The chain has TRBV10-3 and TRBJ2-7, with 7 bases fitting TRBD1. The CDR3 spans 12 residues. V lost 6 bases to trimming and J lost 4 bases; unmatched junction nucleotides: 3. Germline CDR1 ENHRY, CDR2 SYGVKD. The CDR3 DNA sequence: TGTGCCATCAGCCGACAGGGATACGAGCAGTACTTC. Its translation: CAISRQGYEQYF.

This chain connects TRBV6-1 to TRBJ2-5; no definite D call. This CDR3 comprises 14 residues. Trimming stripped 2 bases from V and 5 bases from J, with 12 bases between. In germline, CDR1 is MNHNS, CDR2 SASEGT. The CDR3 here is CASSEMRLGETQYF. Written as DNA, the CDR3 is TGTGCCAGCAGTGAAATGAGGTTGGGGGAGACCCAGTACTTC.

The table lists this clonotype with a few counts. The CDR3 DNA reads TGTGCCAGCTTGGGGAGCTCTGGAAACACCATATATTTT. This translates into CASLGSSGNTIYF. The rearrangement joins TRBV2 to TRBJ1-3; D call uncertain. The CDR3 is 13 residues long. CDR1 is SNHLY, CDR2 FYNNEI, per germline. Trimming removed 8 bases at V and 0 bases at J, with 8 bases between.

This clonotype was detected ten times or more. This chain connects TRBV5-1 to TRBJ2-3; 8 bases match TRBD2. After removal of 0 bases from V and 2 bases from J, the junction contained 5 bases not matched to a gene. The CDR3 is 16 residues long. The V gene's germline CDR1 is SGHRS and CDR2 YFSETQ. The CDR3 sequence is CASSLVVTSDTDTQYF. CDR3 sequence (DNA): TGCGCCAGCAGCTTGGTTGTGACTAGCGACACAGATACGCAGTATTTT.

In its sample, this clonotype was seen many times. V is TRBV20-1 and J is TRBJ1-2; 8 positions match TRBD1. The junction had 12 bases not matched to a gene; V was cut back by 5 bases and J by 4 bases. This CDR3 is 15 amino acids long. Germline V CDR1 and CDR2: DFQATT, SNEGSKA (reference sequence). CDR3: CSAGEGGQAGYGYTF. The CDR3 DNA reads TGCAGTGCTGGGGAGGGGGGACAGGCGGGCTATGGCTACACCTTC.

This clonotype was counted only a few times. The CDR3 region has the DNA TGTGCCAGCAGTCGGGCAGCCGATGCAACTAATGAAAAACTGTTTTTT. Its translation is CASSRAADATNEKLFF. This chain joins TRBV13 and TRBJ1-4; D not resolved. This CDR3 has 16 residues. Germline-derived CDR1 and CDR2 are PRHDT and FYEKMQ (reference sequence). Trimming removed 6 bases from V and 0 bases from J, with 14 bases in between.

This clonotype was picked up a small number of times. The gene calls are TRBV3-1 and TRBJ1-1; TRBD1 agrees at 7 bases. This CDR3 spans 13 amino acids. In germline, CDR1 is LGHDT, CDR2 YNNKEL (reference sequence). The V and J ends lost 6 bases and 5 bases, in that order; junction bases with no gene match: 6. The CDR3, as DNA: TGTGCCAGCAGATCTGCGGGACAGACTGAAGCTTTCTTT. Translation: CASRSAGQTEAFF.

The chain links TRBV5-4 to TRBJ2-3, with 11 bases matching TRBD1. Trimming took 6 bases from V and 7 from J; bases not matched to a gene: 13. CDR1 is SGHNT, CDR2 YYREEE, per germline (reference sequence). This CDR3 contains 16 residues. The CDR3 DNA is TGTGCCAGCACCCAACCCGGACAGGGGGCAGGAAATACGCAGTATTTT. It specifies CASTQPGQGAGNTQYF.

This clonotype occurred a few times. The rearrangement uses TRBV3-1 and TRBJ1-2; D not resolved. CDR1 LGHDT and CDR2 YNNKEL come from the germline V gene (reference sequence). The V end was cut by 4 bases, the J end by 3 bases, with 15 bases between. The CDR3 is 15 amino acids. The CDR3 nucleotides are TGTGCCAGCAGCCCCACCTGGGGATCCTACTATGGCTACACCTTC. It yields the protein CASSPTWGSYYGYTF.

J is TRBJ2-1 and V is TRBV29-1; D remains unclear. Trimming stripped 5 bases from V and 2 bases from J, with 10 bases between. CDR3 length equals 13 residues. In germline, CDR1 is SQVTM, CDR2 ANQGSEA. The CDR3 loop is CSVYEVTYNEQFF. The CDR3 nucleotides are TGCAGCGTTTATGAAGTCACCTACAATGAGCAGTTCTTC.

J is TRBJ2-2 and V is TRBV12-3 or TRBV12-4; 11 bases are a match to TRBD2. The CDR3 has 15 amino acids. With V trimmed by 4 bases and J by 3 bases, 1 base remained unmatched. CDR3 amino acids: CASSSSGGHTGELFF. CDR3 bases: TGTGCCAGCAGTTCTAGCGGGGGGCACACCGGGGAGCTGTTTTTT.

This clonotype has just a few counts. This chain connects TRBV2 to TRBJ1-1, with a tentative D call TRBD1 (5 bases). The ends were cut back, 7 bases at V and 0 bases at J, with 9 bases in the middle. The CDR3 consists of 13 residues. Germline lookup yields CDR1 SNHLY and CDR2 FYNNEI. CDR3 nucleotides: TGTGCCAGCATCAGGGAAGTGAACACTGAAGCTTTCTTT. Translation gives CASIREVNTEAFF.

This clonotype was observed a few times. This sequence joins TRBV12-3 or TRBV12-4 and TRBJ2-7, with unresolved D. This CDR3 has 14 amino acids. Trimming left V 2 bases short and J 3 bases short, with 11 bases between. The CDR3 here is CASSLRPTGYEQYF. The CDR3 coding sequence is TGTGCCAGCAGTTTACGGCCAACGGGCTACGAGCAGTACTTC.

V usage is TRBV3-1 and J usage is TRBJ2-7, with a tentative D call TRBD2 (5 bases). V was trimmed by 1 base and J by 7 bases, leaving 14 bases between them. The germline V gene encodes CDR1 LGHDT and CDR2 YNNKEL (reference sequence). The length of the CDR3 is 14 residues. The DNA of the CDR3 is TGTGCCAGCAGCCAAGTAGAGGGTTTAGGGGAGCAGTACTTC. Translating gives CASSQVEGLGEQYF.

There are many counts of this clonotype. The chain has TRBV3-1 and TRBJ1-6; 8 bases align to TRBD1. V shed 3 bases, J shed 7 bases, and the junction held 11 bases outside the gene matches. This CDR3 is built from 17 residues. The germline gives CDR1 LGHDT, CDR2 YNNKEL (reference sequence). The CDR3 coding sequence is TGTGCCAGCAGCCAGACCCCGGGACAGGCGACAAATTCACCCCTCCACTTT. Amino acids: CASSQTPGQATNSPLHF. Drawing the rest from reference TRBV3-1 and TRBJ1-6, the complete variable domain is DTAVSQTPKYLVTQMGNDKSIKCEQNLGHDTMYWYKQDSKKFLKIMFSYNNKELIINETVPNRFSPKSPDKAHLNLHINSLELGDSAVYFCASSQTPGQATNSPLHFGNGTRLTVT.

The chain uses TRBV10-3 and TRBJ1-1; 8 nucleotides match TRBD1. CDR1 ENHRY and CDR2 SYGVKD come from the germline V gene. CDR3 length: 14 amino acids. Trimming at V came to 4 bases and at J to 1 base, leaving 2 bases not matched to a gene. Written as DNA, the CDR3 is TGTGCCATCAGTGGACAGGGGCCGAACACTGAAGCTTTCTTT. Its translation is CAISGQGPNTEAFF.

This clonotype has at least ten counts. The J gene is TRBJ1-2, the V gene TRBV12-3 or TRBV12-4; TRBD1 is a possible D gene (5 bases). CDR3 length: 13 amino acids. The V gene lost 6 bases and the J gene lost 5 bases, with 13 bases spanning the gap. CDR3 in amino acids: CASSPGREYGYTF. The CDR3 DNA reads TGTGCCAGCAGCCCGGGCAGGGAATATGGCTACACCTTC.

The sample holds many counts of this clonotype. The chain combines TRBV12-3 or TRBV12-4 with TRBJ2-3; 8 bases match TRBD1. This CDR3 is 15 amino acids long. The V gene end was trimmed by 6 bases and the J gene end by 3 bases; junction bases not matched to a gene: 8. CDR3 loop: CASSVQGAITDTQYF. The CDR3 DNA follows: TGTGCCAGCAGCGTTCAGGGGGCGATTACAGATACGCAGTATTTT.

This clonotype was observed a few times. In DNA form, the CDR3 reads TGCAGTGCTAGGAGGGGCCAGAGGGACACTGAAGCTTTCTTT. It yields the protein CSARRGQRDTEAFF. The chain employs TRBV20-1 and TRBJ1-1; maybe TRBD1 (5 bases). V lost 3 bases and J lost 3, with 14 bases in between. CDR1 and CDR2 from the germline V gene are DFQATT and SNEGSKA (reference sequence). This CDR3 is built from 14 residues.

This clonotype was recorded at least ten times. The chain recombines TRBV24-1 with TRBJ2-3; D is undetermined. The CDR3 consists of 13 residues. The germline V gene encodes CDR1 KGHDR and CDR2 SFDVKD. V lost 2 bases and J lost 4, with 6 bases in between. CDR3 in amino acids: CATSDSTPDTQYF. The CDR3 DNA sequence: TGTGCCACCAGTGATTCAACCCCAGATACGCAGTATTTT.

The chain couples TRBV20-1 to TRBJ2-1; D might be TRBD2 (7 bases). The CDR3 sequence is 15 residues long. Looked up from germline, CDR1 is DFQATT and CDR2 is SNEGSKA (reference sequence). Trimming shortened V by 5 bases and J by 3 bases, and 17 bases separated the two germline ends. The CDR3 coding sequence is TGCAGTGCTTTGGGGGGGGCGGAAAGCTACAATGAGCAGTTCTTC. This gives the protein CSALGGAESYNEQFF.

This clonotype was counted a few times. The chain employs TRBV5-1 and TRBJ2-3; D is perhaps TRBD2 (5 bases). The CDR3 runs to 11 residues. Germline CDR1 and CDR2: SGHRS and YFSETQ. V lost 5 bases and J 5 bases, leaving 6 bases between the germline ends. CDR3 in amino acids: CASSEGDTQYF. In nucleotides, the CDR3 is TGCGCCAGCAGTGAGGGAGATACGCAGTATTTT.

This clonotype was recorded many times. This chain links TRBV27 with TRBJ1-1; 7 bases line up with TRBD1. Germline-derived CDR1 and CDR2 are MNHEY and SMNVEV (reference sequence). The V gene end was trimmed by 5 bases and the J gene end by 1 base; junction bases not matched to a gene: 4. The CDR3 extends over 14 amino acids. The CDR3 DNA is TGTGCCAGCAGTCTTACAGGGGCGAACACTGAAGCTTTCTTT. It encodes CASSLTGANTEAFF.

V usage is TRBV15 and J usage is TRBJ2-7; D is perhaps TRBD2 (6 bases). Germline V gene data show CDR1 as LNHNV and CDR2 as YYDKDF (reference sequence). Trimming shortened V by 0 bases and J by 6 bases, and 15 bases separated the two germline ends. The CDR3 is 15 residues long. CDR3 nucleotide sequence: TGTGCCACCAGCAGAGAACCTCAACTAGCACTCGAGCAGTACTTC. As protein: CATSREPQLALEQYF.

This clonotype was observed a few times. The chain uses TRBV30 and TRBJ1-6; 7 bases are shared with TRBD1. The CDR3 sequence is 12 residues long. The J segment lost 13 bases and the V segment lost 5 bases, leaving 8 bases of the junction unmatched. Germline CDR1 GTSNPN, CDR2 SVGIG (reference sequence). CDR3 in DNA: TGTGCCTGGGATCAGGGGGTAGCGCCCCTCCACTTT. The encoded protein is CAWDQGVAPLHF.